This T cell receptor (beta chain) was sequenced during a study of OX40 agonist ivuxolimab in advanced cancers. Sequencing used immunoSEQ multiplex PCR; TCRdb keeps in-frame clones, though not all of them. The data contain roughly 140,000 clones, under 95% of them singletons. Per the germline V gene, CDR1 is MNHEY and CDR2 is SVGAGI. With 9 bases removed from V and 3 bases from J, the gap between germline ends came to 18 bases. The CDR3 contains 14 residues. This receptor was obtained from an adult with an advanced solid tumor such as melanoma, head and neck, liver or kidney cancer. V gene TRBV6-5 combines with J gene TRBJ2-7; a weak D match, TRBD2 (6 bases). Sequenced material: CD4+ or CD8+ T cells sorted from blood, taken in a trial of the OX40 agonist ivuxolimab. As DNA, the CDR3 is TGTGCCAGTACACCGCGGCGACTAGACTACGAGCAGTACTTC. Translation: CASTPRRLDYEQYF.